Shown below are 21 T cell receptor beta chains from a single sample sequenced in a study of lymphopenia after photon versus proton radiotherapy. Sequencing was performed with immunoSEQ multiplex PCR; in TCRdb, only in-frame clones are kept and a portion is missing. The table records about 70,000 clones, 87% of them present only once. The sequencing used peripheral blood, collected from a patient treated with proton-based radiotherapy. The origin of the receptors is an elderly man with esophageal cancer.

In its sample, this clone was seen once. This chain connects TRBV29-1 to TRBJ1-2; D perhaps matches TRBD1 (6 bases). V lost 5 bases and J lost 5, with 24 bases in between. Per the germline V gene, CDR1 is SQVTM and CDR2 is ANQGSEA. This CDR3 has 16 residues. The CDR3 bases are TGCAGCGTTCTAAGGCGTACAGGGAATTTCTGGTATGGCTACACCTTC. Translating it yields CSVLRRTGNFWYGYTF.

The chain has TRBV25-1 and TRBJ2-1; D gene ambiguous. V was pared by 1 base and J by 9 bases, with 10 bases between. The germline gives CDR1 MGHDK, CDR2 SYGVNS. The CDR3 extends over 13 amino acids. The CDR3 loop is CASSEFWGFEQFF. DNA for the CDR3: TGTGCCAGCAGTGAATTCTGGGGATTTGAGCAGTTCTTC.

In this sample, this clone turned up a few times. The chain is built from TRBV30 and TRBJ2-3, with D possibly matching TRBD2 (5 bases). This CDR3 has 13 residues. V lost 3 bases and J lost 5, with 12 bases in between. The germline CDR1 and CDR2 sequences are GTSNPN and SVGIG (reference sequence). In DNA, the CDR3 is TGTGCCTGGAGGCTACTCGGGGAAGATACGCAGTATTTT. Amino acid sequence: CAWRLLGEDTQYF.

The gene calls are TRBV2 and TRBJ2-7; 7 bases match TRBD2. With 6 bases clipped from V and 0 bases from J, the junction kept 8 bases outside the gene matches. Germline-derived CDR1 and CDR2 are SNHLY and FYNNEI. The CDR3 contains 15 residues. The CDR3 DNA follows: TGTGCCAGCAGAAACTTCGGGAGGCCCTCCTACGAGCAGTACTTC. Protein sequence: CASRNFGRPSYEQYF.

V and J are TRBV4-2 and TRBJ2-7; 9 nucleotides line up with TRBD2. Per the germline V gene, CDR1 is LGHNA and CDR2 is YNFKEQ. Trimming removed 5 bases from V and 2 bases from J; junction bases left unmatched: 7. The CDR3 is 15 amino acids. CDR3 coding DNA: TGTGCCAGCAGCTCCTCTCTAGCGGGGACCTACGAGCAGTACTTC. Protein: CASSSSLAGTYEQYF.

This sequence joins TRBV7-9 and TRBJ1-3, with D perhaps matching TRBD1 (5 bases). CDR1 and CDR2 from the germline V gene are SEHNR and FQNEAQ (reference sequence). CDR3 size: 15 residues. Trimming removed 6 bases at V and 0 bases at J, with 12 bases between. CDR3 sequence (DNA): TGTGCCAGCAGTCAGGGAGCCTTCTCTGGAAACACCATATATTTT. It yields the protein CASSQGAFSGNTIYF.

The genes are TRBV5-1 and TRBJ1-1; tentative D call: TRBD1 (5 bases). V was trimmed by 4 bases and J by 0 bases, leaving 13 bases between them. The CDR3 length is 15 residues. CDR1 and CDR2 from the germline V gene are SGHRS and YFSETQ. This CDR3 is CASSDLTAMNTEAFF. As DNA, the CDR3 is TGCGCCAGCAGCGACCTGACAGCCATGAACACTGAAGCTTTCTTT.

CDR3 amino acids: CSVAREGYEQYF. The CDR3 DNA follows: TGCAGCGTTGCCCGGGAGGGTTACGAGCAGTACTTC. The J gene is TRBJ2-7, the V gene TRBV29-1; 8 nucleotides match TRBD2. This CDR3 is built from 12 residues. Germline lookup yields CDR1 SQVTM and CDR2 ANQGSEA. J lost 4 bases, V lost 4 bases, and 3 bases had no gene match.

This chain uses TRBV11-1 with TRBJ2-4; D remains ambiguous. This CDR3 contains 13 residues. V was clipped by 3 bases and J by 7 bases, with 10 bases between them. Germline CDR1 SGHAT, CDR2 FQDESV (reference sequence). CDR3: CASSFKRTNIQYF. Here the CDR3 DNA reads TGTGCCAGCAGCTTTAAACGGACCAACATTCAGTACTTC.

The V gene is TRBV6-8, the J gene TRBJ2-7, with a possible D match to TRBD2 (6 bases). V lost 0 bases, J lost 2 bases, and 8 bases lay in between. This CDR3 comprises 14 residues. The germline gives CDR1 MNHGY, CDR2 SAAAGT. This CDR3 is CASSYSPGAYEQYF. The CDR3 DNA reads as TGTGCCAGCAGTTACTCCCCGGGGGCCTACGAGCAGTACTTC.

This clone was observed a few times. V gene TRBV18 combines with J gene TRBJ1-2; no firm D call. The germline V gene encodes CDR1 KGHSH and CDR2 LQKENI. With 0 bases removed from V and 4 bases from J, the gap between germline ends came to 15 bases. The CDR3 covers 16 residues. The CDR3 here is CASSPPVAPLGYGYTF. CDR3 DNA: TGTGCCAGCTCACCACCGGTAGCTCCCCTGGGCTATGGCTACACCTTC.

This clone was recorded a few times. The genes are TRBV6-1 and TRBJ1-5, with TRBD1 as a possible D gene (6 bases). The germline gives CDR1 MNHNS, CDR2 SASEGT. The CDR3 extends over 13 amino acids. Trimming removed 6 bases at V and 4 bases at J, with 10 bases between. In DNA form, the CDR3 reads TGTGCCAGCAGGGACAGCATGAATCAGCCCCAGCATTTT. Its protein product is CASRDSMNQPQHF.

The J gene is TRBJ1-3, the V gene TRBV4-3; 8 nucleotides line up with TRBD1. The trim removed 3 bases at V and 0 bases at J, leaving 1 base unmatched. Germline V lookup: CDR1 LGHNA, CDR2 YSLEER. This CDR3 is built from 15 residues. CDR3 loop: CASSQGTGSGNTIYF. CDR3 in DNA: TGCGCCAGCAGCCAGGGGACAGGCTCTGGAAACACCATATATTTT.

V gene TRBV9 combines with J gene TRBJ1-4, with 8 nucleotides matching TRBD1. This CDR3 contains 15 residues. Germline V gene lookup returns CDR1 SGDLS and CDR2 YYNGEE. J was trimmed by 7 bases and V by 0 bases; bases with no gene match: 5. CDR3 region: CASSVEQGVGEKLFF. The CDR3 coding sequence is TGTGCCAGCAGCGTAGAACAGGGGGTTGGTGAAAAACTGTTTTTT.

This chain links TRBV6-1 with TRBJ1-6, with D hard to call. Germline V gene sequence: CDR1 MNHNS, CDR2 SASEGT. The germline V and J ends were trimmed by 8 bases and 4 bases, with 9 bases remaining between them. The CDR3 extends over 13 amino acids. CDR3 loop: CASGLGYNSPLHF. CDR3 nucleotides: TGTGCCAGCGGTTTAGGGTATAATTCACCCCTCCACTTT.

The J gene is TRBJ2-2, the V gene TRBV27, with D tentatively TRBD1 (6 bases). Germline values: CDR1 MNHEY, CDR2 SMNVEV (reference sequence). The V gene lost 3 bases and the J gene lost 6 bases, with 14 bases spanning the gap. This CDR3 is 15 amino acids long. In nucleotides, the CDR3 is TGTGCCAGCAGTTTCCGCAGGGGTTCAGCCGGGGAGCTGTTTTTT. This sequence encodes CASSFRRGSAGELFF.

The chain couples TRBV6-5 to TRBJ1-5; the D gene is possibly TRBD1 (5 bases). Germline assignment: CDR1 MNHEY and CDR2 SVGAGI. The germline V and J ends were trimmed by 2 bases and 6 bases, with 11 bases remaining between them. The CDR3 loop spans 14 amino acids. CDR3 in DNA: TGTGCCAGCAGTTACGCGGCCAGGGCTCAGCCCCAGCATTTT. Protein: CASSYAARAQPQHF.

The V and J genes are TRBV7-9 and TRBJ1-2, with TRBD1 matching over 11 bases. Germline V lookup: CDR1 SEHNR, CDR2 FQNEAQ (reference sequence). Losses at the gene ends were 5 bases for V and 2 bases for J; bases not matched to a gene: 7. The CDR3 length is 16 residues. For the CDR3, the DNA is TGTGCCAGCAGCGAACCGGGACAGGGGGTGAACTATGGCTACACCTTC. Residues: CASSEPGQGVNYGYTF. Looking up the rest from reference TRBV7-9 and TRBJ1-2 gives the full variable domain: DTGVSQNPRHKITKRGQNVTFRCDPISEHNRLYWYRQTLGQGPEFLTYFQNEAQLEKSRLLSDRFSAERPKGSFSTLEIQRTEQGDSAMYLCASSEPGQGVNYGYTFGSGTRLTVV.

V is TRBV18 and J is TRBJ2-7; 9 bases fit TRBD1. Unmatched junction bases numbered 0, after V lost 0 bases and J lost 0 bases. CDR1 is KGHSH and CDR2 is LQKENI in the germline V gene. This CDR3 spans 15 amino acids. CDR3 amino acids: CASSPPTGGSYEQYF. CDR3 sequence (DNA): TGTGCCAGCTCACCACCGACAGGGGGCTCCTACGAGCAGTACTTC.

V and J are TRBV23-1 and TRBJ2-1; D perhaps matches TRBD1 (6 bases). TRBV23-1 is recorded as an ORF, its role being uncertain. This CDR3 comprises 13 residues. The V gene lost 4 bases and the J gene lost 9 bases, with 13 bases spanning the gap. The DNA of the CDR3 is TGCGCCAGCAGTCGCGTCAGGGGCGGTGAGCAGTTCTTC. Amino acid sequence: CASSRVRGGEQFF.

In nucleotides, the CDR3 is TGCGCCAGCAGCCAAGATTTGACAACGAGCTCCTACAATGAGCAGTTCTTC. It codes for CASSQDLTTSSYNEQFF. V gene TRBV4-3 combines with J gene TRBJ2-1; no clear D gene. CDR1 is LGHNA and CDR2 is YSLEER in the germline V gene. Between the trimmed V and J ends, which lost 0 bases and 0 bases, there was a span of 12 bases. This CDR3 comprises 17 residues.